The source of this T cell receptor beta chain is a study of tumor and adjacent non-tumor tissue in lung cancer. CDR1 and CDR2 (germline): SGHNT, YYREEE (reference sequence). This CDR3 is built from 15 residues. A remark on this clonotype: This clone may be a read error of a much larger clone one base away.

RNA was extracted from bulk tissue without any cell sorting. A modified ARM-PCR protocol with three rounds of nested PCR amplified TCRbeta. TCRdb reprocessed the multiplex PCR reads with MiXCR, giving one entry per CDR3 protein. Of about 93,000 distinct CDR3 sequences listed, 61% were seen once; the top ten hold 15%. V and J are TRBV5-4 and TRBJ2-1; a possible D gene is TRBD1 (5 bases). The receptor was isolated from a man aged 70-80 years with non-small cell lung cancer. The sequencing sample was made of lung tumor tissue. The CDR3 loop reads CASTLAEGEGDEQFF. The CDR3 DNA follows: TGTGCCAGCACCTTGGCCGAAGGAGAAGGGGATGAGCAGTTCTTC.